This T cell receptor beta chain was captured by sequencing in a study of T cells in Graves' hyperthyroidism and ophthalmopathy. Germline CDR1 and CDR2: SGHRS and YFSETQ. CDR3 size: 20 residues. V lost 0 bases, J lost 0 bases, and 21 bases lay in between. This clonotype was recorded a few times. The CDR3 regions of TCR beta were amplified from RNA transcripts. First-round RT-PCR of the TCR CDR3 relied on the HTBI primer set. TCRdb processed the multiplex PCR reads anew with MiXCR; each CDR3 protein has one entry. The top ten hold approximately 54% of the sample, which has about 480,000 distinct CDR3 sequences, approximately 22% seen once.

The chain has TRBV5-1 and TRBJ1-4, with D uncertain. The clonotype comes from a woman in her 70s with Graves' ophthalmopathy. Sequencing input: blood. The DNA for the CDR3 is TGCGCCAGCAGCTTGGCCGGGGTAGTGTCGAGATATGCAACTAATGAAAAACTGTTTTTT. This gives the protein CASSLAGVVSRYATNEKLFF.